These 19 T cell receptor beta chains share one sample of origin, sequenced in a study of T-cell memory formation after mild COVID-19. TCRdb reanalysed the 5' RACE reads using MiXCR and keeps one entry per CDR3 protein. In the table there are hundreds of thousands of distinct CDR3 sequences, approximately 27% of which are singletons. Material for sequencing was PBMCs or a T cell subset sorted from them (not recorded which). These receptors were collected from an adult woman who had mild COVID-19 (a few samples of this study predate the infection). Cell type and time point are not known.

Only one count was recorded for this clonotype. The CDR3 DNA reads TGTGCCAGCAGCCTTCAGGAGGCGAACATTCAGTACTTC. It specifies CASSLQEANIQYF. The gene calls are TRBV14 and TRBJ2-4; weak D call: TRBD2 (5 bases). CDR1 and CDR2 from the germline V gene are SGHDN and FVKESK. The CDR3 has 13 residues. V was clipped by 4 bases and J by 7 bases, with 11 bases between them. Complete variable domain (other parts from reference TRBV14 and TRBJ2-4): EAGVTQFPSHSVIEKGQTVTLRCDPISGHDNLYWYRRVMGKEIKFLLHFVKESKQDESGMPNNRFLAERTGGTYSTLKVQPAELEDSGVYFCASSLQEANIQYFGAGTRLSVL.

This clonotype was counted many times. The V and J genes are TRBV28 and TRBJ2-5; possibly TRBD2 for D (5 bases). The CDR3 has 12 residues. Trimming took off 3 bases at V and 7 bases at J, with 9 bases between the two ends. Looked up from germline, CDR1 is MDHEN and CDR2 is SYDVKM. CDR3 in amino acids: CASSFPAGTQYF. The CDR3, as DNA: TGTGCCAGCAGTTTTCCCGCGGGGACCCAGTACTTC.

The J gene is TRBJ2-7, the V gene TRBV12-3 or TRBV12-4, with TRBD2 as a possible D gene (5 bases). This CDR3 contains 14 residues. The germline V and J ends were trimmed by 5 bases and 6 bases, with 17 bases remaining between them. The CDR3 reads CASSTPVRGPEQYF. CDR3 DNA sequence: TGTGCCAGCAGTACCCCAGTAAGAGGGCCCGAGCAGTACTTC.

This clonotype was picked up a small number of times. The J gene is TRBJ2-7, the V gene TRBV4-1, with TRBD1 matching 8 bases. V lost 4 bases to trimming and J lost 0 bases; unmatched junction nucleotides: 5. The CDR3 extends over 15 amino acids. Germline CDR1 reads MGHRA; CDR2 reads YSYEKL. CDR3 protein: CASSRYGQGSYEQYF. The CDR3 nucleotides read TGCGCCAGCAGCCGATACGGACAGGGCTCCTACGAGCAGTACTTC.

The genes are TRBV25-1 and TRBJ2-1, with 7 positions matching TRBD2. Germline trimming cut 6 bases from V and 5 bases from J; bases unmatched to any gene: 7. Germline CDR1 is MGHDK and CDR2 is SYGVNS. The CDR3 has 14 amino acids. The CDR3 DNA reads TGTGCCAGCAGAGAAGCCGGGACTAACAATGAGCAGTTCTTC. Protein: CASREAGTNNEQFF.

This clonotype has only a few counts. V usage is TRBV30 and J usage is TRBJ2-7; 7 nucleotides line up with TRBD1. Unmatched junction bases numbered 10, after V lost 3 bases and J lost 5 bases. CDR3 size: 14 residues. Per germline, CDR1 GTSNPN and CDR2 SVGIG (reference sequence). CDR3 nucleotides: TGTGCCTGGAGCCCAAGACAGGGAGCAGACGAGCAGTACTTC. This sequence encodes CAWSPRQGADEQYF.

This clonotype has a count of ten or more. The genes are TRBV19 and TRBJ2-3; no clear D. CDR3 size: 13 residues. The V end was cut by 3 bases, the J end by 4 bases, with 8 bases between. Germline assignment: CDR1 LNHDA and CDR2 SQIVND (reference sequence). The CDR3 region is CASSIAGADTQYF. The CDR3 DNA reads TGTGCCAGTAGTATTGCCGGTGCAGATACGCAGTATTTT.

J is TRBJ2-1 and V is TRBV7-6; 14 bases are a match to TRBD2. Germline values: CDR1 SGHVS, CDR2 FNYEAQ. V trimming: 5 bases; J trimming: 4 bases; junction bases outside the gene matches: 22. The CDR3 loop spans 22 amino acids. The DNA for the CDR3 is TGTGCCAGCAGCCAACCCCTACCGGGACTAGCGGGAGACGGGGGGAATTACAATGAGCAGTTCTTC. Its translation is CASSQPLPGLAGDGGNYNEQFF.

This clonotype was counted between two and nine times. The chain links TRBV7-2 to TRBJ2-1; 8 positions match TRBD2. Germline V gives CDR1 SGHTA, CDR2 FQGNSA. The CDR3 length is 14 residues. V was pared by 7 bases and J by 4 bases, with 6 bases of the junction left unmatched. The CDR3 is CASNSRGGYNEQFF. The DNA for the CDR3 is TGTGCCAGCAACTCCCGGGGGGGGTACAATGAGCAGTTCTTC.

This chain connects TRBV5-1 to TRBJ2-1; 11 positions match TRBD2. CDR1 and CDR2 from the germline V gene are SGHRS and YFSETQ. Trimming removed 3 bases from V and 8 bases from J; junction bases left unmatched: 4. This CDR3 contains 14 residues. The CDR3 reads CASSSTSGRDEQFF. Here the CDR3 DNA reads TGCGCCAGCAGCTCCACTAGCGGGAGAGATGAGCAGTTCTTC.

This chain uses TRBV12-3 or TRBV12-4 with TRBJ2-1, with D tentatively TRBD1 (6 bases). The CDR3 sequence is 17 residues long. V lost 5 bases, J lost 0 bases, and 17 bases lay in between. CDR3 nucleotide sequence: TGTGCCAGCAGTGGGGGATTAGGGACATACTCCTACAATGAGCAGTTCTTC. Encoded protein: CASSGGLGTYSYNEQFF.

CDR3 DNA sequence: TGTGCCAGCAGCTATGGACTAGGTGGTCCTGCAGATACGCAGTATTTT. This gives the protein CASSYGLGGPADTQYF. The chain joins TRBV7-8 to TRBJ2-3; 7 bases fit TRBD2. Trimming removed 4 bases from V and 4 bases from J; junction bases left unmatched: 11. Germline assignment: CDR1 SGHVS and CDR2 FQNEAQ. The CDR3 runs to 16 residues.

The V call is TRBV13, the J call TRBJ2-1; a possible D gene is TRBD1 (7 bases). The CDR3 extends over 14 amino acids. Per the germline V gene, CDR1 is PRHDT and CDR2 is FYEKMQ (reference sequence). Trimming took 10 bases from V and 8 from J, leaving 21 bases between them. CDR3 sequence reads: CATEARGRIDEQFF. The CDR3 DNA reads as TGTGCCACCGAAGCCAGGGGGAGGATCGATGAGCAGTTCTTC.

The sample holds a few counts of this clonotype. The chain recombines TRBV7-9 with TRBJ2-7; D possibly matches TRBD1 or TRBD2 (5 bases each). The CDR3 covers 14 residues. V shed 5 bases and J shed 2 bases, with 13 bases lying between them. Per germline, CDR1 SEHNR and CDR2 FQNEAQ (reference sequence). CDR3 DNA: TGTGCCAGCAGCGCCTCCGGGACCCCCTACGAGCAGTACTTC. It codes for CASSASGTPYEQYF.

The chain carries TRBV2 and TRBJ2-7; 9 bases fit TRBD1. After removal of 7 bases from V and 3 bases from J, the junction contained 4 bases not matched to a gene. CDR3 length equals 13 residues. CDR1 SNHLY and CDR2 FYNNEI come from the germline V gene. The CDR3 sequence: CASKGTGYYEQYF. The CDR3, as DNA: TGTGCCAGCAAAGGGACAGGGTACTACGAGCAGTACTTC.

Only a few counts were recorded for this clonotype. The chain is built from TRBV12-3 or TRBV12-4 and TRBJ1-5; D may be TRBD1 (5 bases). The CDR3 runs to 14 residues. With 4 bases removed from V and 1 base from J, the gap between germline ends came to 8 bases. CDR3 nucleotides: TGTGCCAGCAGTTCTTCAGGGAGCAATCAGCCCCAGCATTTT. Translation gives CASSSSGSNQPQHF.

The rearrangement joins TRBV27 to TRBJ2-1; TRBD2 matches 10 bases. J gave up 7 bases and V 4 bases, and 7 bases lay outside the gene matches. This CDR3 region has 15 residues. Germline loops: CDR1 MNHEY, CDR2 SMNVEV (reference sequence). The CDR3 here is CASSYSGRVGNEQFF. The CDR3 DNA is TGTGCCAGCAGTTACAGCGGGAGGGTCGGGAATGAGCAGTTCTTC.

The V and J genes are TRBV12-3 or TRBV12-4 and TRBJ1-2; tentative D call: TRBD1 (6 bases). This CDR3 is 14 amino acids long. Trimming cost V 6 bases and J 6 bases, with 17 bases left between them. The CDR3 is CASRLTGTSNGYTF. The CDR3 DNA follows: TGTGCCAGCAGGCTTACCGGGACATCAAATGGCTACACCTTC.

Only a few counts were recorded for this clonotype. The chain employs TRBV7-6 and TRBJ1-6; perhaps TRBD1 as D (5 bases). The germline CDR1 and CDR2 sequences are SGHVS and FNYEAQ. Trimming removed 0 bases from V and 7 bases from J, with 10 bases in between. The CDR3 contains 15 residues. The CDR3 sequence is CASSLARGLNSPLHF. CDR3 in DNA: TGTGCCAGCAGCTTAGCGCGGGGACTAAATTCACCCCTCCACTTT.